This T cell receptor (beta chain) was retrieved from a study of cytomegalovirus exposure and HLA in healthy donors. Study-level background: Prior work identified 95 million to 120 million unique TCR beta sequences in some 200 million T cells.

At collection, donors were nominally healthy, but unrecorded immune exposures were probable. The CDR3 runs 15 residues. The germline V gene encodes CDR1 SNHLY and CDR2 FYNNEI. Trimming removed 4 bases from V and 4 bases from J, with 14 bases in between. Vbeta (60) and Jbeta (13) primers were used in the PCR. Generated by immunoSEQ multiplex PCR, the TCRdb table keeps only in-frame clones and is missing some. Of 85,000 to 120,000 clones listed, around 80% are singletons. The clonotype was recovered from a man between 40 and 49 years old in good health and CMV-seronegative. The sequenced material came from PBMCs. This chain connects TRBV2 to TRBJ1-3, with a possible D match to TRBD1 (5 bases). The CDR3 DNA reads TGTGCCAGCAGTGTGACAGAAGCTCAGGGAAACACCATATATTTT. Translation gives CASSVTEAQGNTIYF.